This T cell receptor beta chain was sequenced during a study of cytomegalovirus exposure and HLA in healthy donors. Between the trimmed V and J ends, which lost 6 bases and 5 bases, there was a span of 14 bases. Germline CDR1 reads SGHRS; CDR2 reads YFSETQ. The CDR3 has 14 residues. Concerning this clone: Antigen unknown.

Study-wide results and limits: The later analysis indicated that the majority of CMV-associated TCR beta chains appeared HLA-restricted.

PCR employed 60 Vbeta and 13 Jbeta primers. Clones were read by immunoSEQ multiplex PCR, and TCRdb kept only the in-frame ones, dropping some. Here the sample spans hundreds of thousands of clones, about 90% being singletons. The chain has TRBV5-1 and TRBJ2-2, with a tentative D call TRBD2 (6 bases). The origin of this receptor is a woman under 30 in good health and CMV-seronegative. What was sequenced was PBMCs. CDR3 loop: CASTPGTSTGELFF. The CDR3 bases are TGCGCCAGCACTCCCGGGACTTCAACCGGGGAGCTGTTTTTT.